This T cell receptor (beta chain) was recorded in a study of beta chain features in type 1 diabetes. At the level of the study: Regarding age, gender and cell yields, patients proved similar to healthy donors.

The CDR3 has 15 amino acids. CDR1 and CDR2 from the germline V gene are SEHNR and FQNEAQ (reference sequence). Deletions cut 1 base from V and 0 bases from J, with 8 bases between. This clone was picked up a small number of times. Markers CD45RO/CCR7/CD25/CD127/CD95/CD27 served to sort CD4+ naive, central memory, regulatory and stem cell-like memory cells. The authors reverse transcribed all of the isolated RNA, so sequencing captured expressed TCRB transcripts. Sequencing was performed with immunoSEQ multiplex PCR; in TCRdb, only in-frame clones are kept and a portion is missing. The sample includes around 450,000 clones, over 10% of them seen just once.

The TCR originated in a woman aged 18-29 years in good health. This rearrangement joins TRBV7-9 to TRBJ2-3; D might be TRBD1 or TRBD2, each matching 5 bases. Material for sequencing was naive CD4+ T cells from blood. This CDR3 is CASSLGRDSTDTQYF. CDR3 nucleotides: TGTGCCAGCAGCTTAGGCAGGGACAGCACAGATACGCAGTATTTT.